This TCR beta chain was sequenced during a study of glioma-infiltrating T cells. Study-wide points: Very few CDR3 sequences were shared between tissue and blood. Tissue-blood divergence was below expectation in non-neoplastic patients, above in gliomas.

The iRepertoire nested amplicon-rescue multiplex PCR amplified TCR alpha and beta CDR3s from RNA. Each CDR3 protein gets one entry after TCRdb re-called the multiplex PCR reads with MiXCR. This repertoire shows approximately 190,000 distinct CDR3 sequences, 30% to 40% found once; its top ten account for around 20%. This clonotype was seen repeatedly, ten times or more. What it binds is not known. This CDR3 has 13 residues. V lost 5 bases, J lost 2 bases, and 4 bases stayed unmatched. CDR1 is DFQATT, CDR2 SNEGSKA, per germline (reference sequence). The TCR sequence derives from a human donor with low-grade glioma or glioblastoma, undergoing nonglioma brain surgery, or in good health (not recorded which). J is TRBJ2-3 and V is TRBV20-1, with 7 bases lining up with TRBD1. Sequencing was done on a sample of glioma tissue, nonneoplastic brain tissue, or PBMCs (not recorded which). CDR3: CSAGGQITDTQYF. The CDR3 bases are TGCAGTGCTGGGGGACAGATCACAGATACGCAGTATTTT.